This T cell receptor beta chain was recovered during a study of graft-versus-host responses after intestinal transplantation. Overall study context: Grafts were multivisceral, liver-intestinal, or isolated intestinal. Induction using anti-thymocyte globulin, followed by tacrolimus and steroids for 3 to 4 years, was given to all recipients.

The protocol was immunoSEQ multiplex PCR, while the TCRdb copy is restricted to in-frame clones and leaves out a portion. This table has around 99,000 clones, about nine tenths appearing once. Trimming stripped 10 bases from V and 6 bases from J, with 27 bases between. The CDR3 covers 16 residues. In germline, CDR1 is SNHLY, CDR2 FYNNEI. Study observations and caveats: The marrow of recipients harbored GvH clones, and ileum or blood showed some of them first. Peak GvH clone levels in circulation were associated with early post-transplant HvG declines.

To note about this clone: The target antigen is unknown.

This specimen was unstimulated CD4+ T cells sorted from spleen or lymph node cells, taken before transplant. The receptor's source is a human donor who was the organ donor for an intestinal transplant. The rearrangement joins TRBV2 to TRBJ1-1; TRBD1 is a possible D gene (5 bases). DNA of the CDR3: TGTGCCACCCCTCCCGGCCGTACAGGTTATCTGGCTGAAGCTTTCTTT. Its protein is CATPPGRTGYLAEAFF.